Sequencing of this TCR beta chain was carried out in a study of cytomegalovirus exposure and HLA in healthy donors. Primers: 60 Vbeta forward and 13 Jbeta reverse. Sequenced by immunoSEQ multiplex PCR; TCRdb stores in-frame clones only, minus some. The repertoire table contains about 100,000 clones. CDR1 and CDR2 (germline): MNHEY, SVGAGI. This CDR3 comprises 13 residues. V was pared by 4 bases and J by 8 bases, with 6 bases of the junction left unmatched. This sequence originates from a man aged 45-65 years in good health and CMV-seronegative. Sequenced sample: PBMCs. The rearrangement links TRBV6-5 to TRBJ1-2; 8 bases align to TRBD1. CDR3 DNA: TGTGCCAGCAGTTCGACAGGGGCGGGGGGCTACACCTTC. It encodes CASSSTGAGGYTF.